What follows describes a single T cell receptor beta chain. Antigen unknown. Germline CDR1 MNHNS, CDR2 SASEGT. V was cut by 10 bases and J by 3 bases, with 18 bases left in between. The CDR3 loop spans 14 amino acids. These data belong to a study of cytomegalovirus exposure and HLA in healthy donors. Libraries were prepared by immunoSEQ multiplex PCR; TCRdb keeps only in-frame clonotypes and omits some of them. The profile covers 100,000 to 150,000 clones, with around 90% appearing a single time and 1.5% to 2% taken by the ten largest. Broader study findings: In vitro data verified three CMV-associated chains as specific for CMV antigens. Subsequent analysis showed first-cohort TCR clusters tending to co-occur in 120 validation repertoires. Cytomegalovirus status was reportedly diagnosed by the classifier with high specificity and sensitivity.

The sequenced sample consisted of PBMCs. This TCR came from a woman between 18 and 30 years old in good health and CMV-seronegative. The genes are TRBV6-1 and TRBJ1-1; maybe TRBD1 (6 bases). The CDR3: CATDLSTGDTEAFF. In DNA, the CDR3 is TGTGCCACCGACCTTTCGACAGGAGACACTGAAGCTTTCTTT.